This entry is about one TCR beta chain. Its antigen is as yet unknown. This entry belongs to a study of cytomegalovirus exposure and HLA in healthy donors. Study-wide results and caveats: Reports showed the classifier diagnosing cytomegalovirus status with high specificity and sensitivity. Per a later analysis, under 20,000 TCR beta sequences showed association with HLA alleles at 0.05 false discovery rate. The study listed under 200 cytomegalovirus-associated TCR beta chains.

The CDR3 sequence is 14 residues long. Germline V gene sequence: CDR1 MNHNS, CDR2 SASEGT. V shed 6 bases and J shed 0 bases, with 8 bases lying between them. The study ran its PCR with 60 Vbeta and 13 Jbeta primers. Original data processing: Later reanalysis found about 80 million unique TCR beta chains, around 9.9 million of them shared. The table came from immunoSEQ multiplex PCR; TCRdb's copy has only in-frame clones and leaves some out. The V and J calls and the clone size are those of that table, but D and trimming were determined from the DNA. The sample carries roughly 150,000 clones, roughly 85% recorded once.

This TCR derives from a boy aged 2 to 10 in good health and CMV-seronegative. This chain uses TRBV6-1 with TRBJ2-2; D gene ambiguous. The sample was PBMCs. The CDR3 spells CASRVRSNTGELFF. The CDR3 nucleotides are TGTGCCAGCAGGGTCAGATCGAACACCGGGGAGCTGTTTTTT.